The source of this T cell receptor beta chain is a study of metastatic and nonmetastatic thyroid tumors. Looking at the study overall: Malignant and benign thyroid patients had repertoires compared in peripheral blood and tumor or nodule tissue.

Study results and limitations: Patients with malignant thyroid tumors reportedly had significantly higher TCR beta diversity than those with benign nodules, in blood and tumor.

This clone showed up many times. Its antigen is unknown. There were no patients who had received any treatment before thyroid surgery. The CDR3 consists of 15 residues. Germline loops: CDR1 SGHAT, CDR2 FQNNGV. V dropped 5 bases and J dropped 3 bases, with 16 bases sitting between them. In the authors' workflow: In papillary thyroid cancer, a distant-metastasis classifier was built using CDR3 differences across clinicopathological groups. TCRdb ran MiXCR on the PCR reads. TCRdb, not the authors, supplied the V and J calls. The sample yields approximately 79,000 clones, roughly 8.6% seen once. This sequence was found in a female donor with papillary thyroid cancer or a benign thyroid nodule (not recorded which). Some clones in this sample may be carry-over from other donors' samples. What was sequenced was blood. V usage is TRBV11-2 and J usage is TRBJ1-2; D not certain. CDR3 coding DNA: TGTGCCAGCAGCCCACGACGGACCCTGGACTATGGCTACACCTTC. It codes for CASSPRRTLDYGYTF. Together with reference TRBV11-2 and TRBJ1-2, the CDR3 gives the full variable domain: EAGVAQSPRYKIIEKRQSVAFWCNPISGHATLYWYQQILGQGPKLLIQFQNNGVVDDSQLPKDRFSAERLKGVDSTLKIQPAKLEDSAVYLCASSPRRTLDYGYTFGSGTRLTVV.